This TCR beta chain stems from a study of CD8 T cells in ankylosing spondylitis. The study, taken as a whole, reports: Apparently characteristic of ankylosing spondylitis blood was a TCR beta motif (roughly eight highly homologous variants).

This clonotype was seen a handful of times. The antigen is not known. Germline V gives CDR1 SGHRS, CDR2 YFSETQ. V gave up 4 bases and J gave up 5 bases; unmatched junction bases: 10. The length of the CDR3 is 15 residues. One entry per CDR3 protein results from TCRdb running MiXCR on the 5' RACE reads. There are more than 300,000 distinct CDR3 sequences in the sample; 6.5% to 10% occur only once, and roughly 14% lies in the top ten. The clonotype originates from a male donor with ankylosing spondylitis. Sequenced: blood, either unsorted or a sorted T cell fraction (not recorded which). The rearrangement uses TRBV5-1 and TRBJ2-5; 8 bases line up with TRBD2. CDR3 residues: CASSPAGGSGETQYF. The CDR3 bases are TGCGCCAGCAGCCCGGCGGGGGGATCGGGCGAGACCCAGTACTTC.